Below, 18 T cell receptor beta chains from the same sample are listed, as sequenced in a study of cytomegalovirus exposure and HLA in healthy donors. PCR involved 60 Vbeta and 13 Jbeta primers. Assay: immunoSEQ multiplex PCR; the TCRdb copy retains only in-frame clones and omits some. This table has around 200,000 clones, about 80% appearing once. Material for sequencing was PBMCs. These receptors all come from a girl aged 5-17 years in good health and CMV-seronegative.

The chain couples TRBV30 to TRBJ1-1; D is unresolved. This CDR3 contains 13 residues. Deletions cut 3 bases from V and 4 bases from J, with 12 bases between. CDR1 is GTSNPN and CDR2 is SVGIG in the germline V gene (reference sequence). The CDR3 DNA sequence: TGTGCCTGGAGCAAGGGCGAGGGCACTGAAGCTTTCTTT. Protein: CAWSKGEGTEAFF. Looking up the rest from reference TRBV30 and TRBJ1-1 gives the full variable domain: SQTIHQWPATLVQPVGSPLSLECTVEGTSNPNLYWYRQAAGRGLQLLFYSVGIGQISSEVPQNLSASRPQDRQFILSSKKLLLSDSGFYLCAWSKGEGTEAFFGQGTRLTVV.

The CDR3 nucleotides are TGTGCCAGCAGCCGGGACAGACAAGAGACCCAGTACTTC. As protein: CASSRDRQETQYF. The V and J genes are TRBV27 and TRBJ2-5; 7 nucleotides align to TRBD1. The CDR3 length is 13 residues. CDR1 is MNHEY and CDR2 is SMNVEV in the germline V gene (reference sequence). V lost 6 bases and J lost 2; bases outside the gene matches: 3.

This clone was recorded once. The chain employs TRBV5-1 and TRBJ1-2; D might be TRBD1 (5 bases). The CDR3 length is 15 residues. Germline loops: CDR1 SGHRS, CDR2 YFSETQ. V lost 0 bases to trimming and J lost 8 bases, with 17 bases between them. In DNA form, the CDR3 reads TGCGCCAGCAGCTTGGAACGGGGGGGATCCGGCGGCTACACCTTC. This translates into CASSLERGGSGGYTF.

The chain links TRBV6-5 to TRBJ2-3; 11 bases are shared with TRBD2. The CDR3 loop spans 15 amino acids. The germline V gene has CDR1 MNHEY and CDR2 SVGAGI. Trimming took 6 bases from V and 6 from J; bases not matched to a gene: 8. CDR3 region: CASRPLAGGSDTQYF. For the CDR3, the DNA is TGTGCCAGCAGACCTCTAGCGGGGGGTTCGGATACGCAGTATTTT.

The chain combines TRBV29-1 with TRBJ2-7, with a possible D match to TRBD1 (6 bases). V gave up 4 bases and J gave up 4 bases, with 17 bases separating them. The CDR3 totals 14 residues. The V gene's germline CDR1 is SQVTM and CDR2 ANQGSEA. CDR3 DNA: TGCAGCGTTGCCCAACAGGGTTACTCTTACGAGCAGTACTTC. Protein sequence: CSVAQQGYSYEQYF.

The CDR3 sequence is CASSGRGGGLNTEAFF. The CDR3 bases are TGTGCCAGCAGTGGACGAGGAGGGGGCCTGAACACTGAAGCTTTCTTT. This chain uses TRBV6-1 with TRBJ1-1; TRBD1 matches at 7 bases. The CDR3 has 16 amino acids. The ends lost 4 bases at V and 0 bases at J; junction bases unmatched: 8. Germline CDR1 MNHNS, CDR2 SASEGT.

The chain combines TRBV13 with TRBJ2-3; 10 bases are a match to TRBD2. Losses at the gene ends were 5 bases for V and 2 bases for J; bases not matched to a gene: 1. Per germline, CDR1 PRHDT and CDR2 FYEKMQ (reference sequence). The CDR3 is 14 amino acids. The CDR3 region has the DNA TGTGCCAGCAGCAGCGGGAGGGACACAGATACGCAGTATTTT. It codes for CASSSGRDTDTQYF.

The V gene is TRBV21-1, the J gene TRBJ2-3; TRBD2 is the table's D call, not checked against the DNA. TRBV21-1 is a pseudogene segment. The CDR3 consists of 16 residues. In DNA form, the CDR3 reads TGTGCCAGCAGCAATTGGACTAGCTCTCTCACAGATACGCAGTATTTT. The encoded protein is CASSNWTSSLTDTQYF.

V and J are TRBV5-1 and TRBJ2-3, with unresolved D. The CDR3 loop spans 13 amino acids. Germline V gene sequence: CDR1 SGHRS, CDR2 YFSETQ. Trimming took 7 bases from V and 5 from J, leaving 14 bases between them. The CDR3 loop reads CASGSLQLDTQYF. Here the CDR3 DNA reads TGCGCCAGCGGATCTTTACAGCTAGATACGCAGTATTTT.

CDR3 residues: CASRSHTGDQPQHF. CDR3 DNA: TGTGCCAGCAGGTCACACACAGGGGATCAGCCCCAGCATTTT. The V gene is TRBV28, the J gene TRBJ1-5, with TRBD1 matching over 7 bases. V shed 6 bases and J 5 bases; nucleotides not matched to a gene: 7. The CDR3 length is 14 residues. Per germline, CDR1 MDHEN and CDR2 SYDVKM.

The chain links TRBV4-1 to TRBJ1-1, with 8 bases identical to TRBD1. The CDR3 is 19 amino acids. Germline CDR1 and CDR2: MGHRA and YSYEKL. V lost 4 bases to trimming and J lost 0 bases; unmatched junction nucleotides: 16. The CDR3 protein is CASSPKADRGTSMNTEAFF. The CDR3 nucleotides read TGCGCCAGCAGCCCGAAGGCCGACAGGGGTACCTCCATGAACACTGAAGCTTTCTTT.

The chain joins TRBV5-1 to TRBJ1-2; 7 bases fit TRBD1. Losses at the gene ends were 4 bases for V and 4 bases for J; bases not matched to a gene: 10. CDR3 length: 15 residues. Germline V gene lookup returns CDR1 SGHRS and CDR2 YFSETQ. CDR3 sequence: CASSHRQGPLYGYTF. The CDR3 DNA is TGCGCCAGCAGCCACAGACAGGGCCCACTCTATGGCTACACCTTC. Looking up the rest from reference TRBV5-1 and TRBJ1-2 gives the full variable domain: KAGVTQTPRYLIKTRGQQVTLSCSPISGHRSVSWYQQTPGQGLQFLFEYFSETQRNKGNFPGRFSGRQFSNSRSEMNVSTLELGDSALYLCASSHRQGPLYGYTFGSGTRLTVV.

V and J are TRBV7-9 and TRBJ2-2; D is unresolved. V lost 9 bases to trimming and J lost 7 bases, with 6 bases between them. CDR1 and CDR2 (germline): SEHNR, FQNEAQ (reference sequence). CDR3 length: 10 amino acids. The CDR3 nucleotides read TGTGCCAGAGAACTCGGGGAGCTGTTTTTT. It specifies CARELGELFF.

With regard to this clone: Other DNA sequences within the sample encode an identical CDR3. The CDR3 spells CASSERQGVYEQYF. Written as DNA, the CDR3 is TGTGCCAGCAGTGAACGGCAGGGGGTCTACGAGCAGTACTTC. The V and J genes are TRBV2 and TRBJ2-7; 7 nucleotides align to TRBD1. Germline V gene data show CDR1 as SNHLY and CDR2 as FYNNEI. The trim removed 2 bases at V and 3 bases at J, leaving 4 bases unmatched. There are 14 residues in the CDR3.

The chain uses TRBV7-9 and TRBJ1-4; D may be TRBD1 (5 bases). CDR1 and CDR2 from the germline V gene are SEHNR and FQNEAQ (reference sequence). The CDR3 is made up of 14 amino acids. Between the trimmed V and J ends, which lost 3 bases and 8 bases, there was a span of 13 bases. CDR3 coding DNA: TGTGCCAGCAGCTTTCTCCGTGGGGGGGAAAAACTGTTTTTT. Its translation: CASSFLRGGEKLFF.

There are a few counts of this clone. This rearrangement joins TRBV4-1 to TRBJ1-1, with 9 positions matching TRBD1. Germline V gene data show CDR1 as MGHRA and CDR2 as YSYEKL. Trimming removed 0 bases from V and 4 bases from J; junction bases left unmatched: 3. CDR3 length equals 15 residues. CDR3 coding DNA: TGCGCCAGCAGCCAAGATGGACAGGGGAGCACTGAAGCTTTCTTT. This codes for CASSQDGQGSTEAFF.

The rearrangement joins TRBV6-5 to TRBJ1-1; D gene unclear. Trimming pared 8 bases from V and 1 base from J, leaving 17 bases between. In germline, CDR1 is MNHEY, CDR2 SVGAGI. This CDR3 has 15 residues. The CDR3 spells CASARNMGSNTEAFF. The CDR3 DNA is TGTGCCAGCGCTCGAAATATGGGCTCGAACACTGAAGCTTTCTTT.

This clone was counted a few times. CDR3 DNA: TGTGCCAGCAGCCGGACAGGGGCGACCCTAGGAACTGAAGCTTTCTTT. Its translation: CASSRTGATLGTEAFF. The chain combines TRBV2 with TRBJ1-1, with 9 bases lining up with TRBD1. This CDR3 has 16 residues. Germline CDR1 SNHLY, CDR2 FYNNEI. The trim removed 6 bases at V and 5 bases at J, leaving 13 bases unmatched.